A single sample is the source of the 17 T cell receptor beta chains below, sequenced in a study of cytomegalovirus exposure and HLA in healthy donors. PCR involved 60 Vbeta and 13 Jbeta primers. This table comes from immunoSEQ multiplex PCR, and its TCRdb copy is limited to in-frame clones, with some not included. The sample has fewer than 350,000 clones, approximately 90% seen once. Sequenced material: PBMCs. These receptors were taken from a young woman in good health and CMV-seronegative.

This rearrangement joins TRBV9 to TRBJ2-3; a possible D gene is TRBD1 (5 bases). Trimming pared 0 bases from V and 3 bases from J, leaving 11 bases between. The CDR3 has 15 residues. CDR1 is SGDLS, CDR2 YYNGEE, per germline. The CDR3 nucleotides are TGTGCCAGCAGCGTAGCGGTGGCAGGGACAGATACGCAGTATTTT. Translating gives CASSVAVAGTDTQYF. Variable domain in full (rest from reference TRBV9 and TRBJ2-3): DSGVTQTPKHLITATGQRVTLRCSPRSGDLSVYWYQQSLDQGLQFLIQYYNGEERAKGNILERFSAQQFPDLHSELNLSSLELGDSALYFCASSVAVAGTDTQYFGPGTRLTVL.

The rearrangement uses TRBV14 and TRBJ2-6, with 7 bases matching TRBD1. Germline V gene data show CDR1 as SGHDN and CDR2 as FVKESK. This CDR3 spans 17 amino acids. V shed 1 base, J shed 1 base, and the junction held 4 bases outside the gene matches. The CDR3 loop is CASSQVSGGSGANVLTF. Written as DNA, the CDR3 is TGTGCCAGCAGCCAAGTATCAGGGGGTTCTGGGGCCAACGTCCTGACTTTC.

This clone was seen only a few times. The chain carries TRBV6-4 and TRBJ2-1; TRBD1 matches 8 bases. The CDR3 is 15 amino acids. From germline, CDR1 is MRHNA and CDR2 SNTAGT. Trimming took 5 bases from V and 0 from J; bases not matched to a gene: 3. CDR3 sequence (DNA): TGTGCCAGCAGTCAAGGACAGGGCTCCTACAATGAGCAGTTCTTC. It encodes CASSQGQGSYNEQFF.

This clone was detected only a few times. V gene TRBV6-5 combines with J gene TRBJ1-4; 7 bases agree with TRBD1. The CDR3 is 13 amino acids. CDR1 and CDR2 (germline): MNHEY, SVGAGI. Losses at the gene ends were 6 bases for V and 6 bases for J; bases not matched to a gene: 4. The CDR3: CASRTGWDEKLFF. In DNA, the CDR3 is TGTGCCAGCAGGACAGGGTGGGATGAAAAACTGTTTTTT.

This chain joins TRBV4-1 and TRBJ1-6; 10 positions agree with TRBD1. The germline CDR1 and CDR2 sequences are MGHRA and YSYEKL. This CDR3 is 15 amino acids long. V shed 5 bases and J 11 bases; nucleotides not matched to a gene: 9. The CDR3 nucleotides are TGCGCCAGCAGCGGGGGGGACAGGGGATATCCACCCCTCCACTTT. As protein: CASSGGDRGYPPLHF.

The CDR3 protein is CASSQALATSYEQYF. In DNA, the CDR3 is TGTGCCAGCAGCCAAGCCCTAGCCACTTCCTACGAGCAGTACTTC. The rearrangement links TRBV4-2 to TRBJ2-7; TRBD2 is a possible D gene (5 bases). The V end was cut by 1 base, the J end by 1 base, with 11 bases between. CDR1 is LGHNA and CDR2 is YNFKEQ in the germline V gene. The CDR3 has 15 residues.

The chain's CDR3 is CASSSERRTHYNEQFF. The CDR3 nucleotides read TGTGCCAGCAGCTCCGAAAGACGGACACACTACAATGAGCAGTTCTTC. The chain employs TRBV9 and TRBJ2-1; a weak D match, TRBD1 (5 bases). Germline CDR1 is SGDLS and CDR2 is YYNGEE. Trimming removed 4 bases at V and 3 bases at J, with 17 bases between. This CDR3 has 16 residues. Filled out from reference TRBV9 and TRBJ2-1, the complete variable domain reads DSGVTQTPKHLITATGQRVTLRCSPRSGDLSVYWYQQSLDQGLQFLIQYYNGEERAKGNILERFSAQQFPDLHSELNLSSLELGDSALYFCASSSERRTHYNEQFFGPGTRLTVL.

The CDR3 bases are TGTGCCAGCAGTTACGCAGGGTTGGACACTGAAGCTTTCTTT. Translated: CASSYAGLDTEAFF. This chain joins TRBV6-5 and TRBJ1-1, with D possibly being TRBD1 (5 bases). The CDR3 is 14 residues long. Germline CDR1 MNHEY, CDR2 SVGAGI. Trimming left V 2 bases short and J 3 bases short, with 10 bases between.

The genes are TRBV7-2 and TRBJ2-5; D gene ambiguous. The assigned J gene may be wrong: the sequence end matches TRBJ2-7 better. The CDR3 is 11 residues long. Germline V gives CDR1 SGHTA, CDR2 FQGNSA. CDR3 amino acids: CASSLNYEQYF. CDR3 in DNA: TGTGCCAGCAGCTTGAACTACGAGCAGTACTTC.

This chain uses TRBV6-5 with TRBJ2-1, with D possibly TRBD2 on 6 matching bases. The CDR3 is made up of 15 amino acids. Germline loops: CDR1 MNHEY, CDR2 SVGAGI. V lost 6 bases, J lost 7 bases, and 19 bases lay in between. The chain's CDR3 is CASSRRQGGKNEQFF. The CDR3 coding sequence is TGTGCCAGCAGCCGGCGGCAGGGAGGTAAAAATGAGCAGTTCTTC.

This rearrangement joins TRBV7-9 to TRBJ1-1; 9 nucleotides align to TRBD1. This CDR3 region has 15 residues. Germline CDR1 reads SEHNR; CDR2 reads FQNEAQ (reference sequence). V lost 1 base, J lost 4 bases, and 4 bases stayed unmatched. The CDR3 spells CASSLDQDRGTEAFF. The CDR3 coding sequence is TGTGCCAGCAGCTTAGACCAGGACAGGGGCACTGAAGCTTTCTTT.

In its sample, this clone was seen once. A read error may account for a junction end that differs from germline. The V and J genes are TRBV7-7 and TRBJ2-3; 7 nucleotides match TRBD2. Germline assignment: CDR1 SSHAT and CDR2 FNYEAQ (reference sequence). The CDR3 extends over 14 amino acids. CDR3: CASSLSGGTDTQYF. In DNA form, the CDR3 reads TGTGCTAGCAGTTTAAGCGGGGGCACAGATACGCAGTATTTT.

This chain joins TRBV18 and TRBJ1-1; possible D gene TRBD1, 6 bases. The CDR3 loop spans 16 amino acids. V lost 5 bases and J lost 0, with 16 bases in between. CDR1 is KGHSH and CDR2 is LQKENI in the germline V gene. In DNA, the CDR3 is TGTGCCAGCTCAACGGGGGGAGGGGGTATGAACACTGAAGCTTTCTTT. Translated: CASSTGGGGMNTEAFF.

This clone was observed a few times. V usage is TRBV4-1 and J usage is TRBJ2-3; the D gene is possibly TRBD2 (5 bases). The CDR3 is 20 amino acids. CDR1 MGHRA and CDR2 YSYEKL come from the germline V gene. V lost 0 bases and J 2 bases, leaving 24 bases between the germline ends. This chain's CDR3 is CASSQELYSSRGRFTDTQYF. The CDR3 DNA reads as TGCGCCAGCAGCCAAGAACTCTACAGCTCTCGGGGTAGGTTCACAGATACGCAGTATTTT.

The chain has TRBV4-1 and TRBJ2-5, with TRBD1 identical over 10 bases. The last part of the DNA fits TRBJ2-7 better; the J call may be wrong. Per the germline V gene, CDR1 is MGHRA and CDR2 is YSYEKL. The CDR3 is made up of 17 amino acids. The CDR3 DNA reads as TGCGCCAGCAGCCAAGATGGAGGCGACAGGGGGCCTTACGAGCAGTACTTC. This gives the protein CASSQDGGDRGPYEQYF.

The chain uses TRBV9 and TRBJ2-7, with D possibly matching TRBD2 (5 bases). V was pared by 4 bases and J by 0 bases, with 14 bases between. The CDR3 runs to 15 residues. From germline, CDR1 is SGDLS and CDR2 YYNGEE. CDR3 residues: CASSMGSMSSYEQYF. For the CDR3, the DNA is TGTGCCAGCAGCATGGGGAGCATGAGCTCCTACGAGCAGTACTTC.

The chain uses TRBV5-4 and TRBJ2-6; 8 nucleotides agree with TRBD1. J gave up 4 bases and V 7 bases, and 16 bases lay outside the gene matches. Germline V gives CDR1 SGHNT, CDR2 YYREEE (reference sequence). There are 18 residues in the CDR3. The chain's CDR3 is CASPIGGQGIRGANVLTF. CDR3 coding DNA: TGTGCCAGCCCAATTGGTGGACAGGGAATTCGAGGGGCCAACGTCCTGACTTTC.